Listed below are T cell receptor beta chains from one sample, sequenced in a study of blood T cell repertoires in COVID-19. The table came from immunoSEQ multiplex PCR; TCRdb's copy has only in-frame clones and leaves some out. Of roughly 380,000 clones in the sample, roughly nine tenths were seen once. The sample consisted of peripheral blood. All receptors derive from a woman aged 55 to 70 with COVID-19, enrolled during active disease. Both conserved end residues are part of each CDR3. Each record gives: clone size, J gene, V gene, D gene, CDR3 protein, CDR3 DNA. The D gene is left open where the match is weak. Not every row has a clone size; where given, it reads once, few, many or a size class.

once,TRBJ1-2,TRBV10-3,TRBD1,CAISRDREIGYTF,TGTGCCATATCTCGGGACAGGGAAATTGGCTACACCTTC
-,TRBJ1-6,TRBV25-1,-,CASTRGNSPLHF,TGTGCCAGCACCAGGGGTAATTCACCCCTCCACTTT
once,TRBJ1-6,TRBV28,TRBD1,CASSSGQDYSPLHF,TGTGCCAGCAGTTCCGGACAGGACTATTCACCCCTCCACTTT
-,TRBJ2-3,TRBV2,-,CASSRRGTPGAQYF,TGTGCCAGCAGTCGCCGAGGGACTCCCGGTGCGCAGTATTTT
-,TRBJ1-4,TRBV11-2,TRBD1,CASTYQGVGKLFF,TGTGCCAGCACCTACCAGGGGGTTGGAAAACTGTTTTTT
-,TRBJ2-7,TRBV14,-,CASSRSQGRLYEQYF,TGTGCCAGCAGCCGATCACAGGGGAGGCTCTACGAGCAGTACTTC
-,TRBJ1-1,TRBV18,-,CASSPPGVNTEAFF,TGTGCCAGCTCACCCCCGGGGGTGAACACTGAAGCTTTCTTT
-,TRBJ1-2,TRBV29-1,-,CSVEFVGGYTF,TGCAGCGTTGAATTTGTAGGGGGATACACCTTC
-,TRBJ1-2,TRBV20-1,-,CSGEDGYTF,TGCAGTGGGGAGGATGGCTACACCTTC
-,TRBJ2-3,TRBV5-1,-,CASSLQSRAADTQYF,TGCGCCAGCAGCCTCCAGTCCAGGGCGGCAGATACGCAGTATTTT
-,TRBJ1-4,TRBV30,-,CAWGGGTQKLFF,TGTGCCTGGGGGGGAGGGACACAAAAACTGTTTTTT
few,TRBJ1-2,TRBV4-1,-,CASSQPRTGDYGYTF,TGCGCCAGCAGCCAACCCCGGACGGGAGACTATGGCTACACCTTC
-,TRBJ1-1,TRBV6-5,TRBD1,CASLGQPNTEAFF,TGTGCCAGCCTGGGACAGCCGAACACTGAAGCTTTCTTT
-,TRBJ1-5,TRBV7-2,-,CASTGYSPDQPQHF,TGTGCCAGCACTGGTTACAGCCCCGATCAGCCCCAGCATTTT
-,TRBJ1-1,TRBV9,-,CASSVASNTEAFF,TGTGCCAGCAGCGTAGCTTCGAACACTGAAGCTTTCTTT
-,TRBJ2-3,TRBV11-2,-,CASSLGTGFTDTQYF,TGTGCCAGCAGCTTAGGTACAGGGTTTACAGATACGCAGTATTTT
-,TRBJ2-5,TRBV3-1/TRBV3-2,-,CASSSLAAETQYF,TGTGCCAGCAGCTCCCTTGCGGCAGAGACCCAGTACTTC
-,TRBJ2-7,TRBV19,-,CASSPTGLYYEQYF,TGTGCCAGTAGTCCGACAGGCCTCTACTACGAGCAGTACTTC
-,TRBJ2-7,TRBV7-9,-,CASSLSGQIYEQYF,TGTGCCAGCAGCTTATCCGGACAGATCTACGAGCAGTACTTC
-,TRBJ1-5,TRBV10-2,-,CASSGGANQPQHF,TGCGCCAGCAGTGGCGGAGCGAATCAGCCCCAACATTTT
-,TRBJ1-5,TRBV5-3,-,CARSPGLSHQPQHF,TGTGCCAGAAGCCCTGGACTCTCCCACCAGCCCCAGCATTTT
-,TRBJ2-7,TRBV5-1,TRBD1,CASSLAWQGAHEQYF,TGCGCCAGCAGCTTGGCTTGGCAGGGGGCCCACGAGCAGTACTTC